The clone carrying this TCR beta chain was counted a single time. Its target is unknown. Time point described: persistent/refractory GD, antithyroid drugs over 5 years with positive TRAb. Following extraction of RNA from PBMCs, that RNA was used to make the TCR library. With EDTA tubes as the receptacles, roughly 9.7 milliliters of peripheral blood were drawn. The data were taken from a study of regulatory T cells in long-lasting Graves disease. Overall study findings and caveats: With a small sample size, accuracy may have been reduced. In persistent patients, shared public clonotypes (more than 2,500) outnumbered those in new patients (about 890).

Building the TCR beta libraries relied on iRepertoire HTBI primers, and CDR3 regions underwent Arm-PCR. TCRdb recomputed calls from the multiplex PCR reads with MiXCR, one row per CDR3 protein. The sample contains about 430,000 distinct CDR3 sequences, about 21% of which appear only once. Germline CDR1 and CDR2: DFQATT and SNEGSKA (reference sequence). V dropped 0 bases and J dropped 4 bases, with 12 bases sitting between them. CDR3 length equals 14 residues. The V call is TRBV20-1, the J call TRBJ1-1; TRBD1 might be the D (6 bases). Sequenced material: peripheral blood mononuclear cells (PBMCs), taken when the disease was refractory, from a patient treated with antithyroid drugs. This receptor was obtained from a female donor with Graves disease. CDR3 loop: CSARDPGAGTEAFF. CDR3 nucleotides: TGCAGTGCTAGAGACCCGGGGGCGGGCACTGAAGCTTTCTTT.